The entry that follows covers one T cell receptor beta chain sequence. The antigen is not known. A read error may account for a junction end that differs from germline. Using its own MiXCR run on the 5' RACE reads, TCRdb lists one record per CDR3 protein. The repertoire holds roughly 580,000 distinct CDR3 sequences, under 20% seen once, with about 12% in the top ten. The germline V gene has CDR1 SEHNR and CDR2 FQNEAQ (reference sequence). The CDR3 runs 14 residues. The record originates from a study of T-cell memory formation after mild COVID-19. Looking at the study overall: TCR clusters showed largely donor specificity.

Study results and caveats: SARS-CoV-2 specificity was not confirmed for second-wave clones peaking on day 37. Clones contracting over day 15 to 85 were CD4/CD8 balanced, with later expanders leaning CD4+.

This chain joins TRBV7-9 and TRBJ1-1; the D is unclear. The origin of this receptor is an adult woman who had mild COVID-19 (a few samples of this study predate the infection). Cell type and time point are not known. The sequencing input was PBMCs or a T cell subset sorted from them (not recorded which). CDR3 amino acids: CARSSKRIGTEAFF. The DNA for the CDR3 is TGTGCCAGAAGCTCAAAGCGTATCGGCACTGAAGCTTTCTTT.